The present TCR beta chain was sequenced within a study of T cell changes during pregnancy in multiple sclerosis. CDR3 length: 14 amino acids. V lost 4 bases to trimming and J lost 5 bases, with 12 bases between them. Germline CDR1 reads LGHNA; CDR2 reads YSLEER. Assay: immunoSEQ multiplex PCR; the TCRdb copy retains only in-frame clones and omits some. The sample lists under 45,000 clones, roughly 84% occurring once. This chain joins TRBV4-3 and TRBJ2-1; D unresolved. The sequenced sample was CD8+ T cells from peripheral blood mononuclear cells, obtained in the first trimester of pregnancy. The source of this sequence is a female donor with multiple sclerosis, enrolled in a pregnancy study. The CDR3 protein is CASSRGAFDNEQFF. CDR3 in DNA: TGCGCCAGCAGCCGCGGTGCCTTTGACAATGAGCAGTTCTTC.